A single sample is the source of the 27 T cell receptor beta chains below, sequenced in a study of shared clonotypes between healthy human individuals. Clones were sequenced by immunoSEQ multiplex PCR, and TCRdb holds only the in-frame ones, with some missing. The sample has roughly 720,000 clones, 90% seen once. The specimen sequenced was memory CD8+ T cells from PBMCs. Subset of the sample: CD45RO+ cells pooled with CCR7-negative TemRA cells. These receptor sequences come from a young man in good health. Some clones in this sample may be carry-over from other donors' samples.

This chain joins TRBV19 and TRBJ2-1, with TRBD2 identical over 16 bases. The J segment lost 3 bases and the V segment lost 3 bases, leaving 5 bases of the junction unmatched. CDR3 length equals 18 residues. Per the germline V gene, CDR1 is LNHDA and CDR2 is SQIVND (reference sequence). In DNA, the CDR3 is TGTGCCAGTAGTATGGGACTAGCGGGAGGGCCATACTACAATGAGCAGTTCTTC. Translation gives CASSMGLAGGPYYNEQFF.

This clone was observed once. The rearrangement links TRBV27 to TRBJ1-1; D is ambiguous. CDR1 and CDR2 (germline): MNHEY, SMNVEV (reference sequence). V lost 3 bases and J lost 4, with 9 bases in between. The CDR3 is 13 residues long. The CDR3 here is CASSFIPVTEAFF. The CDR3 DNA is TGTGCCAGCAGTTTTATCCCGGTCACTGAAGCTTTCTTT.

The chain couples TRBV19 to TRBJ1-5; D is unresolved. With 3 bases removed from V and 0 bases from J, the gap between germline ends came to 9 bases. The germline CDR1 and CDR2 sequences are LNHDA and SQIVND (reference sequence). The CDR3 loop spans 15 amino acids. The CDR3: CASSIWQDSNQPQHF. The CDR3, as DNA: TGTGCCAGTAGTATTTGGCAAGATAGCAATCAGCCCCAGCATTTT.

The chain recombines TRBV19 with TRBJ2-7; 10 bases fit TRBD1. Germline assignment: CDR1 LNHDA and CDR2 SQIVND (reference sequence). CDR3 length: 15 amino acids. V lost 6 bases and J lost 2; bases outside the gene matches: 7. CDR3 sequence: CASSETGGPTYEQYF. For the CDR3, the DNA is TGTGCCAGTAGCGAGACAGGGGGCCCCACCTACGAGCAGTACTTC.

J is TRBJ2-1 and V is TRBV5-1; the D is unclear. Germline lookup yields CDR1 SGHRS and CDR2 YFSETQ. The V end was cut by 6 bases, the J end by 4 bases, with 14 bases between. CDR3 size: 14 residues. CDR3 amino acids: CASKRPGDYNEQFF. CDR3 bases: TGCGCCAGCAAGAGGCCAGGTGATTACAATGAGCAGTTCTTC.

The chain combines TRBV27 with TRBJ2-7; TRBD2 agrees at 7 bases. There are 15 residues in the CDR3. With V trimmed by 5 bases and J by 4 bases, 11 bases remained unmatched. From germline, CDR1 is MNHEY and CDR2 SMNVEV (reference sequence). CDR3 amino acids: CASSPMGRGRYEQYF. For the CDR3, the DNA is TGTGCCAGCAGTCCCATGGGGAGGGGTCGTTACGAGCAGTACTTC.

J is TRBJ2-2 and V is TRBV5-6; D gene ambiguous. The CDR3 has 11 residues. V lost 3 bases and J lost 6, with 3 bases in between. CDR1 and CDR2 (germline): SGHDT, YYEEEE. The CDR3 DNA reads TGTGCCAGCAGCTATTCCGGGGAGCTGTTTTTT. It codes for CASSYSGELFF.

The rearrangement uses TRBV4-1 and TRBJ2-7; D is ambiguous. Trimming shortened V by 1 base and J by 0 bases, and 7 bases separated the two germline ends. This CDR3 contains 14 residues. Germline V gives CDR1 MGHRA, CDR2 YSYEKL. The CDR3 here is CASSQGQASYEQYF. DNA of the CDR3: TGCGCCAGCAGCCAAGGACAAGCCTCCTACGAGCAGTACTTC.

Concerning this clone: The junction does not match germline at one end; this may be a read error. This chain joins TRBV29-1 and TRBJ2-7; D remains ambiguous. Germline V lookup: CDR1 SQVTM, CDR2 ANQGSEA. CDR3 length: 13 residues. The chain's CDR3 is CSVQDVSSYEQYF. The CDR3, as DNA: TGCAGCGTTCAAGACGTCAGCTCCTACGAGCAGTACTTC.

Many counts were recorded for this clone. The CDR3 loop is CATSGGQGFGANVLTF. Written as DNA, the CDR3 is TGTGCCACCAGCGGAGGACAGGGCTTTGGGGCCAACGTCCTGACTTTC. The V gene is TRBV15, the J gene TRBJ2-6, with 8 bases fitting TRBD1. In germline, CDR1 is LNHNV, CDR2 YYDKDF (reference sequence). V dropped 5 bases and J dropped 3; count of bases not matched to a gene: 6. The length of the CDR3 is 16 residues. The full variable domain, in which reference TRBV15 and TRBJ2-6 provide the parts outside the CDR3, is DAMVIQNPRYQVTQFGKPVTLSCSQTLNHNVMYWYQQKSSQAPKLLFHYYDKDFNNEADTPDNFQSRRPNTSFCFLDIRSPGLGDTAMYLCATSGGQGFGANVLTFGAGSRLTVL.

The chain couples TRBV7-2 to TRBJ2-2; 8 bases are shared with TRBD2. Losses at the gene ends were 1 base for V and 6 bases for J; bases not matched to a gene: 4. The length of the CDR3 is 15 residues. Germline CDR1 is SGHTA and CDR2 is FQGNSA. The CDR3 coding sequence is TGTGCCAGCAGCTTAGTGTCGCGGGGGGCCGGGGAGCTGTTTTTT. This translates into CASSLVSRGAGELFF.

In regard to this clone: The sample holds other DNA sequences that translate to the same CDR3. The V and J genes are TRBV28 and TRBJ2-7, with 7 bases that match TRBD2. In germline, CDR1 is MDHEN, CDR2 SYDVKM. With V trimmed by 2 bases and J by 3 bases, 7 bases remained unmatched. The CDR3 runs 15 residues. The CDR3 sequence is CASSLGLAAFYEQYF. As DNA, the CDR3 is TGTGCCAGCAGTTTAGGGCTAGCGGCCTTCTACGAGCAGTACTTC. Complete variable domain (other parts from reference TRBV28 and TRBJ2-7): DVKVTQSSRYLVKRTGEKVFLECVQDMDHENMFWYRQDPGLGLRLIYFSYDVKMKEKGDIPEGYSVSREKKERFSLILESASTNQTSMYLCASSLGLAAFYEQYFGPGTRLTVT.

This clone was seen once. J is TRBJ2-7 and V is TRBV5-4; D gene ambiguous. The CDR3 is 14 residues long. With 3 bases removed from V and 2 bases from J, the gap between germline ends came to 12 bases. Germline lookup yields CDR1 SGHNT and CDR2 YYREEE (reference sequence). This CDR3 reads CASSYRLSPYEQYF. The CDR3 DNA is TGTGCCAGCAGCTATCGACTGAGTCCCTACGAGCAGTACTTC.

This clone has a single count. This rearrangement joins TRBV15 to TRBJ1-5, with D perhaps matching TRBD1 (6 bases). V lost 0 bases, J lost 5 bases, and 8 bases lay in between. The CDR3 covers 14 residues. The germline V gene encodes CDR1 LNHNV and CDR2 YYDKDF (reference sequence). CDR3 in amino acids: CATSRDNRDQPQHF. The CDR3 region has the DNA TGTGCCACCAGCAGAGATAACAGGGATCAGCCCCAGCATTTT.

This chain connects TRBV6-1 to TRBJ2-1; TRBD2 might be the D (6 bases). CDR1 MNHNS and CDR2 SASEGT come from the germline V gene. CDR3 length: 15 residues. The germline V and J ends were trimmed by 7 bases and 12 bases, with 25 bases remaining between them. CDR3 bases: TGTGCCAGCACGACTAGGCCTCCTTTCTTTGTGGGGCAGTTCTTC. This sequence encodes CASTTRPPFFVGQFF.

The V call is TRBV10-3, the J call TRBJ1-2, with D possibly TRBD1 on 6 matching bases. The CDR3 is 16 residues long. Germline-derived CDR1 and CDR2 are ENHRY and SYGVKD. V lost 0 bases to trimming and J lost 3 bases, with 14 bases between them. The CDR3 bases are TGTGCCATCAGTGAGTCGGGAAGGGGGTTTGACTATGGCTACACCTTC. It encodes CAISESGRGFDYGYTF.

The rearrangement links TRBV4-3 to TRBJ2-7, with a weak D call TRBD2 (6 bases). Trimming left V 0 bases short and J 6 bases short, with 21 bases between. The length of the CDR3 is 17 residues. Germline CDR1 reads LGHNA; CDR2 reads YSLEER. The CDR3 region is CASSQDPPTGEASEQYF. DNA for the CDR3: TGCGCCAGCAGCCAAGATCCCCCTACGGGAGAGGCGAGCGAGCAGTACTTC.

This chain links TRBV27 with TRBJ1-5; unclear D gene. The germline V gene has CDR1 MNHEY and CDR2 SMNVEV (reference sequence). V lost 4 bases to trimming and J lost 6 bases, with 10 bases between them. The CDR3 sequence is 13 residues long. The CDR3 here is CASSSFSGQPQHF. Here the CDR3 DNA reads TGTGCCAGCAGTTCTTTTTCGGGTCAGCCCCAGCATTTT.

The DNA for the CDR3 is TGTGCCAGCGGCATGTGGACGAACACTGAAGCTTTCTTT. This gives the protein CASGMWTNTEAFF. The chain has TRBV6-5 and TRBJ1-1, with D unresolved. V was shortened by 8 bases and J by 1 base, with 11 bases between the two germline ends. The CDR3 length is 13 residues. Germline CDR1 and CDR2: MNHEY and SVGAGI.

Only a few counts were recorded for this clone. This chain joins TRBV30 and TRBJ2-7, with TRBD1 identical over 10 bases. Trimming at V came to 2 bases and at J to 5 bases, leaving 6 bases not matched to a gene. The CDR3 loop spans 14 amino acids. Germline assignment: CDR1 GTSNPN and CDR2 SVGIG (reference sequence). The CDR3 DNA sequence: TGTGCCTGGAGTATCGGGACAGGGGTTAACGAGCAGTACTTC. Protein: CAWSIGTGVNEQYF.

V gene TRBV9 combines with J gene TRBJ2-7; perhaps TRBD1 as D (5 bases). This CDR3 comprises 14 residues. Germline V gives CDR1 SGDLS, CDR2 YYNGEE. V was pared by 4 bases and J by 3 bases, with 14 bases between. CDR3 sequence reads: CASSPTRERYEQYF. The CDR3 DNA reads TGTGCCAGCAGCCCAACCAGGGAACGCTACGAGCAGTACTTC.

This chain's CDR3 is CASSGPLNTEAFF. The CDR3 DNA reads TGCGCCAGCAGCGGGCCGTTGAACACTGAAGCTTTCTTT. The V and J genes are TRBV5-1 and TRBJ1-1; the D is unclear. There are 13 residues in the CDR3. Per germline, CDR1 SGHRS and CDR2 YFSETQ. Trimming removed 4 bases from V and 0 bases from J, with 7 bases in between.

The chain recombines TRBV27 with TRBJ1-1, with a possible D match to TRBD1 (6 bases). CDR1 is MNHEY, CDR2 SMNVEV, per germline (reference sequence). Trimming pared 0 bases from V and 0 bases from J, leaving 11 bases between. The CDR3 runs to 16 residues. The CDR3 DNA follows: TGTGCCAGCAGTTTATCACAGGGTCGTGTGAACACTGAAGCTTTCTTT. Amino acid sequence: CASSLSQGRVNTEAFF.

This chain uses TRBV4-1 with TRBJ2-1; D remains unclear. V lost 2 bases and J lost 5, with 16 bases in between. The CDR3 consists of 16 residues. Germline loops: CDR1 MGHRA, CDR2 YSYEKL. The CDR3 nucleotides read TGCGCCAGCAGCCAACCGGCCCCGTTACTCCACAATGAGCAGTTCTTC. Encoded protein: CASSQPAPLLHNEQFF.

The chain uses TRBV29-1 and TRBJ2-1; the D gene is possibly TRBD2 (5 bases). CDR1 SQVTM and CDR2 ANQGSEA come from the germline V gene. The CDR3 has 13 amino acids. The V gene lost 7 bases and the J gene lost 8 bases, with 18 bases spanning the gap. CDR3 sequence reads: CSAKSGGLDEQFF. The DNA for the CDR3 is TGCAGCGCCAAGAGCGGAGGACTCGATGAGCAGTTCTTC.

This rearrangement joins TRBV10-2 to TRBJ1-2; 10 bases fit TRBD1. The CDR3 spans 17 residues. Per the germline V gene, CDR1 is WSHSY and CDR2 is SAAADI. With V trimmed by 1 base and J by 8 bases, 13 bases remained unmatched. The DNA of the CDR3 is TGCGCCAGCAGTGAGTTTAATCCGGGACAGGGGATCGGCGGCTACACCTTC. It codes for CASSEFNPGQGIGGYTF.

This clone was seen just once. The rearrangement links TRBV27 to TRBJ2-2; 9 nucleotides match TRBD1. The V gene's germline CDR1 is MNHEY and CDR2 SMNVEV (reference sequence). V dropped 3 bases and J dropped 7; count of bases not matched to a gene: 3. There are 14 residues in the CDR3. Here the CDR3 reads CASSFDRGVGELFF. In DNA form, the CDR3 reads TGTGCCAGCAGTTTTGACAGGGGGGTCGGGGAGCTGTTTTTT.